This TCR beta chain was recovered during a study of cytomegalovirus exposure and HLA in healthy donors. Details on this clone: One end of the junction fails to match germline, which may point to a read error.

The CDR3 totals 14 residues. Germline V gene sequence: CDR1 SGHTS, CDR2 YDEGEE. With 60 Vbeta and 13 Jbeta primers, the PCR was carried out. Method: immunoSEQ multiplex PCR; TCRdb's copy keeps in-frame clones and lacks some. There are about 62,000 clones in the sample, with 4% to 5.5% held by the top ten. This chain links TRBV5-8 with TRBJ2-3, with a weak D call TRBD1 (6 bases). The clonotype originates from a man aged 30-40 years in good health and CMV-seropositive. Sequencing was performed on PBMCs. The CDR3 coding sequence is TGTGCCAGCAGCTTAACAGGGAACACAGATAAGCAGTATTTT. Amino acids: CASSLTGNTDKQYF.